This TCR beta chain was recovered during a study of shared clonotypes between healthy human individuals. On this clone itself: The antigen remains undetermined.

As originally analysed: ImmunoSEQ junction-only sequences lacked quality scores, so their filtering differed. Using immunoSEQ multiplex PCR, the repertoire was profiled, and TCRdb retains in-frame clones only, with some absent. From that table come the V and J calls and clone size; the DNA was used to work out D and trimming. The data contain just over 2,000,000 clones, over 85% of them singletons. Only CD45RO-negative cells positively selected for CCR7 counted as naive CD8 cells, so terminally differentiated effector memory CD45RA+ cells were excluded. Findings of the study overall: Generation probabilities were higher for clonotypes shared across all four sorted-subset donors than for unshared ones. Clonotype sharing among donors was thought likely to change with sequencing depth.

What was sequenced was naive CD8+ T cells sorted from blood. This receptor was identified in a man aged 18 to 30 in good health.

The CDR3 is CASSARTGVGEQYF. For the CDR3, the DNA is TGTGCCAGCAGCGCCCGGACTGGGGTAGGAGAGCAGTACTTC. The chain couples TRBV13 to TRBJ2-7; D might be TRBD2 (5 bases). This CDR3 spans 14 amino acids. Trimming took off 5 bases at V and 7 bases at J, with 18 bases between the two ends. The germline V gene encodes CDR1 PRHDT and CDR2 FYEKMQ (reference sequence).